This TCR beta chain appears in the sequencing data of a study of control samples from healthy donors and cancer patients. Germline V gene lookup returns CDR1 LNHDA and CDR2 SQIVND (reference sequence). CDR3 length equals 14 residues. The V and J ends lost 6 bases and 7 bases respectively, with 19 bases between them. Sequenced by immunoSEQ multiplex PCR; TCRdb stores in-frame clones only, minus some. This sample yields 150,000 to 200,000 clones, of which around 94% are seen a single time; approximately 1.5% belongs to the top ten. This clone was detected only once. The sample consisted of blood. V usage is TRBV19 and J usage is TRBJ2-7; D is perhaps TRBD2 (7 bases). The receptor was derived from a man between 25 and 39 years old in good health. The CDR3 reads CASRSTAGGLEQYF. The CDR3 bases are TGTGCCAGTAGATCTACGGCCGGGGGGCTTGAGCAGTACTTC.